The 22 T cell receptor beta chains below all came from one sample that was sequenced in a study of response to subunit inactivated influenza vaccine. MiXCR, applied by TCRdb to the RT-PCR reads, yields one record per CDR3 protein. The sample records 450,000 to 550,000 distinct CDR3 sequences, roughly 23% being singletons. Sequences were derived from CD4+ T cells sorted from PBMCs, sampled roughly 5 days after vaccination. Source of these receptors: a middle-aged man who received an inactivated influenza vaccine.

This chain uses TRBV3-1 with TRBJ2-5; TRBD1 or TRBD2 may be the D gene (6 bases each). The germline gives CDR1 LGHDT, CDR2 YNNKEL (reference sequence). The CDR3 sequence is 15 residues long. The V end lost 5 bases, the J end lost 2 bases, and 15 bases lay between the germline ends. The DNA of the CDR3 is TGTGCCAGCAGCTCAGTAGGGGGGCGGCAAGAGACCCAGTACTTC. Translation: CASSSVGGRQETQYF.

This clonotype appeared a few times. The rearrangement links TRBV20-1 to TRBJ2-1, with no clear D. The length of the CDR3 is 13 residues. Germline loops: CDR1 DFQATT, CDR2 SNEGSKA (reference sequence). With 0 bases removed from V and 4 bases from J, the gap between germline ends came to 7 bases. The CDR3, as DNA: TGCAGTGCTAGAGATTACAGATACAATGAGCAGTTCTTC. Its protein product is CSARDYRYNEQFF.

The V and J genes are TRBV6-1 and TRBJ2-5, with D possibly matching TRBD1 (6 bases). V lost 6 bases, J lost 1 base, and 9 bases lay in between. Germline CDR1 MNHNS, CDR2 SASEGT. CDR3 length: 13 residues. DNA for the CDR3: TGTGCCAGCAGGGACAGATTCCAAGAGACCCAGTACTTC. Translated: CASRDRFQETQYF.

V and J are TRBV6-4 and TRBJ1-2, with a weak D call TRBD1 (5 bases). The CDR3 loop spans 13 amino acids. Germline V gene data show CDR1 as MRHNA and CDR2 as SNTAGT. V gave up 6 bases and J gave up 6 bases, with 14 bases separating them. CDR3 residues: CASSPGYTDGYTF. In nucleotides, the CDR3 is TGTGCCAGCAGCCCAGGGTACACCGATGGCTACACCTTC.

The V and J genes are TRBV14 and TRBJ2-5; TRBD1 agrees at 8 bases. CDR1 is SGHDN, CDR2 FVKESK, per germline. The CDR3 length is 15 residues. V gave up 3 bases and J gave up 4 bases; unmatched junction bases: 7. The CDR3 sequence: CASSQWDRSGETQYF. The CDR3 coding sequence is TGTGCCAGCAGCCAGTGGGACAGGTCAGGAGAGACCCAGTACTTC.

V and J are TRBV28 and TRBJ1-5; D ambiguous. In germline, CDR1 is MDHEN, CDR2 SYDVKM. With 5 bases removed from V and 3 bases from J, the gap between germline ends came to 11 bases. The CDR3 covers 14 residues. The CDR3 DNA is TGTGCCAGCAGTGTCGACGGAACCAATCAGCCCCAGCATTTT. This translates into CASSVDGTNQPQHF. The variable domain in full, completed from reference TRBV28 and TRBJ1-5, reads DVKVTQSSRYLVKRTGEKVFLECVQDMDHENMFWYRQDPGLGLRLIYFSYDVKMKEKGDIPEGYSVSREKKERFSLILESASTNQTSMYLCASSVDGTNQPQHFGDGTRLSIL.

This chain joins TRBV15 and TRBJ2-3, with D hard to call. The CDR3 loop spans 15 amino acids. Trimming left V 5 bases short and J 2 bases short, with 14 bases between. Germline V gene sequence: CDR1 LNHNV, CDR2 YYDKDF (reference sequence). Written as DNA, the CDR3 is TGTGCCACCAGCCCCCCCCGGCAGACCACAGATACGCAGTATTTT. It yields the protein CATSPPRQTTDTQYF.

This clonotype was seen at least ten times. This chain's CDR3 is CSAKLAAPEQYF. The CDR3 bases are TGCAGTGCCAAACTAGCGGCACCCGAGCAGTACTTC. J is TRBJ2-7 and V is TRBV20-1, with 8 bases fitting TRBD2. With V trimmed by 6 bases and J by 6 bases, 7 bases remained unmatched. Germline V CDR1 and CDR2: DFQATT, SNEGSKA (reference sequence). CDR3 length: 12 residues.

The chain is built from TRBV7-9 and TRBJ2-1; weak D call: TRBD1 (5 bases). In germline, CDR1 is SEHNR, CDR2 FQNEAQ (reference sequence). The CDR3 length is 15 residues. Trimming took 3 bases from V and 4 from J, leaving 13 bases between them. CDR3 amino acids: CASSFSDQGYNEQFF. DNA for the CDR3: TGTGCCAGCAGCTTTTCGGACCAGGGTTACAATGAGCAGTTCTTC.

This chain joins TRBV6-2 or TRBV6-3 and TRBJ2-7; a possible D gene is TRBD1 (6 bases). CDR3 length: 11 residues. Germline CDR1 MNHEY, CDR2 SVGEGT. V was trimmed by 5 bases and J by 9 bases, leaving 11 bases between them. The CDR3 reads CASSQGSGQYF. The CDR3 coding sequence is TGTGCCAGCAGTCAGGGGTCTGGGCAGTACTTC.

This clonotype came up a few times. The genes are TRBV5-1 and TRBJ1-1; D remains ambiguous. V lost 0 bases and J lost 7, with 16 bases in between. CDR1 and CDR2 from the germline V gene are SGHRS and YFSETQ. The CDR3 loop spans 15 amino acids. The CDR3 is CASSLDRVGLGEAFF. As DNA, the CDR3 is TGCGCCAGCAGCTTGGACAGAGTAGGGTTGGGTGAAGCTTTCTTT.

This chain links TRBV10-3 with TRBJ2-7, with 7 nucleotides matching TRBD1. The J segment lost 2 bases and the V segment lost 4 bases, leaving 2 bases of the junction unmatched. The CDR3 loop spans 13 amino acids. In germline, CDR1 is ENHRY, CDR2 SYGVKD. The CDR3 loop reads CAISVQGAYEQYF. The CDR3, as DNA: TGTGCCATCAGTGTTCAGGGGGCCTACGAGCAGTACTTC.

This clonotype showed up just a few times. The chain uses TRBV6-2 or TRBV6-3 and TRBJ2-3, with TRBD2 identical over 10 bases. The CDR3 loop spans 15 amino acids. In germline, CDR1 is MNHEY, CDR2 SVGEGT. Losses at the gene ends were 6 bases for V and 3 bases for J; bases not matched to a gene: 6. The CDR3 here is CASRPAGGLTDTQYF. In DNA form, the CDR3 reads TGTGCCAGCAGACCAGCGGGGGGGCTAACAGATACGCAGTATTTT.

The CDR3 DNA reads as TGTGCCAGCTCACCGTATTCGGGGCTCAATGAGCAGTTCTTC. Protein product: CASSPYSGLNEQFF. The chain couples TRBV12-3 or TRBV12-4 to TRBJ2-1, with D perhaps TRBD1 or TRBD2 (5 bases each). The CDR3 covers 14 residues. Trimming stripped 8 bases from V and 6 bases from J, with 17 bases between.

The rearrangement links TRBV7-9 to TRBJ2-3; D is ambiguous. Germline-derived CDR1 and CDR2 are SEHNR and FQNEAQ (reference sequence). The V end was cut by 1 base, the J end by 1 base, with 9 bases between. The CDR3 length is 15 residues. The CDR3 sequence: CASSLGMRGTDTQYF. CDR3 in DNA: TGTGCCAGCAGCTTAGGGATGCGTGGCACAGATACGCAGTATTTT.

To note about this clonotype: Possible read error: a much larger clone is one base away. The V and J genes are TRBV18 and TRBJ2-5; 7 bases line up with TRBD1. The CDR3 extends over 13 amino acids. Germline CDR1 reads KGHSH; CDR2 reads LQKENI. The CDR3 is CASSPGQQEPQYF. In DNA form, the CDR3 reads TGTGCCAGCTCACCGGGACAGCAAGAGCCCCAGTACTTC.

This clonotype was counted a few times. The chain has TRBV20-1 and TRBJ1-2; weak D call: TRBD1 (5 bases). Trimming took 2 bases from V and 10 from J, leaving 14 bases between them. Germline V gives CDR1 DFQATT, CDR2 SNEGSKA (reference sequence). This CDR3 has 12 amino acids. The CDR3 loop is CSARKAGPYYTF. For the CDR3, the DNA is TGCAGTGCTAGAAAGGCAGGGCCGTACTACACCTTC.

This clonotype was detected only a few times. The chain is built from TRBV4-1 and TRBJ1-5, with D maybe TRBD1 (5 bases). The CDR3 length is 18 residues. The V end was cut by 1 base, the J end by 7 bases, with 23 bases between. Germline values: CDR1 MGHRA, CDR2 YSYEKL. CDR3 protein: CASSQGNTGALGWQPQHF. CDR3 DNA sequence: TGCGCCAGCAGCCAAGGAAATACAGGAGCCCTCGGGTGGCAGCCCCAGCATTTT.

This chain joins TRBV9 and TRBJ2-1; 10 bases map to TRBD2. Germline V gene sequence: CDR1 SGDLS, CDR2 YYNGEE. There are 15 residues in the CDR3. V shed 0 bases and J 8 bases; nucleotides not matched to a gene: 5. The CDR3 protein is CASSVGASGSYEQFF. The DNA of the CDR3 is TGTGCCAGCAGCGTAGGGGCTAGCGGGAGTTATGAGCAGTTCTTC.

This chain joins TRBV9 and TRBJ2-1, with D maybe TRBD2 (5 bases). The CDR3 runs to 15 residues. Germline CDR1 reads SGDLS; CDR2 reads YYNGEE. V lost 2 bases and J lost 2, with 11 bases in between. The CDR3 reads CASSVSGLPYNEQFF. For the CDR3, the DNA is TGTGCCAGCAGCGTTTCGGGGTTGCCCTACAATGAGCAGTTCTTC.

This clonotype was detected a few times. V and J are TRBV20-1 and TRBJ2-2; 7 nucleotides agree with TRBD1. The CDR3 is 13 amino acids. Germline V gene sequence: CDR1 DFQATT, CDR2 SNEGSKA (reference sequence). The J segment lost 6 bases and the V segment lost 5 bases, leaving 6 bases of the junction unmatched. CDR3 amino acids: CSAYRGESGELFF. CDR3 nucleotides: TGCAGTGCTTACAGGGGAGAGTCCGGGGAGCTGTTTTTT.

The CDR3 spells CSARDMTPVGTDTQYF. The CDR3 nucleotides read TGCAGTGCTAGAGATATGACCCCCGTGGGCACAGATACGCAGTATTTT. The gene calls are TRBV20-1 and TRBJ2-3; D is undetermined. Deletions cut 0 bases from V and 1 base from J, with 14 bases between. The CDR3 consists of 16 residues. Per the germline V gene, CDR1 is DFQATT and CDR2 is SNEGSKA (reference sequence).